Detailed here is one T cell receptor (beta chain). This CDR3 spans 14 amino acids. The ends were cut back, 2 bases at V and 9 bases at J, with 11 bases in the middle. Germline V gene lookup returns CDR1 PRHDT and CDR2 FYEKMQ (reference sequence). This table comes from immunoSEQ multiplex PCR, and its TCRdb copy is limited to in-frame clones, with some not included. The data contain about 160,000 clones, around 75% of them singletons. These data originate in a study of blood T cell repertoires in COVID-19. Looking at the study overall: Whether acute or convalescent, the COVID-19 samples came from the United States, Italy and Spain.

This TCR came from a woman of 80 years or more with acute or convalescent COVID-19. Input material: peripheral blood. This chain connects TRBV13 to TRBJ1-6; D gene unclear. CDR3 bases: TGTGCCAGCAGCTTAATGACCCCAGGTTCACCCCTCCACTTT. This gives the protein CASSLMTPGSPLHF.